This T cell receptor (beta chain) is from a study of cytomegalovirus exposure and HLA in healthy donors. Trimming removed 0 bases at V and 6 bases at J, with 11 bases between. This CDR3 region has 14 residues. Germline lookup yields CDR1 MGHRA and CDR2 YSYEKL. It was with 60 Vbeta and 13 Jbeta primers that the PCR ran. The table came from immunoSEQ multiplex PCR; TCRdb's copy has only in-frame clones and leaves some out. This table holds around 150,000 clones, 82% found once. Sequenced material: PBMCs. The V gene is TRBV4-1, the J gene TRBJ1-2; perhaps TRBD1 as D (6 bases). This receptor was obtained from a girl under 10 years old in good health and CMV-seropositive. Here the CDR3 reads CASSQDSGADGYTF. The CDR3 nucleotides are TGCGCCAGCAGCCAAGATTCAGGGGCGGATGGCTACACCTTC.